This T cell receptor beta chain appears in the sequencing data of a study of blood T cell repertoires in COVID-19. Turning to the study itself: From the United States, Italy and Spain came samples of acute and convalescent COVID-19. The cDNA or gDNA used as material had been derived from T cells, B-cell-depleted T cells, or PBMCs.

In the authors' methods: Reference gene primer amplification gave estimated nucleated cell counts. The repertoire was sequenced with immunoSEQ multiplex PCR; TCRdb's copy has only in-frame clones and lacks some. V, J and clone size are taken as reported in that table, and D and trimming were inferred from the DNA itself. The data show some 150,000 clones, with roughly 82% seen just once and around 2.1% held by the top ten. Trimming removed 2 bases at V and 3 bases at J, with 11 bases between. Germline lookup yields CDR1 MDHEN and CDR2 SYDVKM. CDR3 length: 15 amino acids. The chain employs TRBV28 and TRBJ1-5, with no clear D. The source material was peripheral blood. The source of this sequence is a man aged 65 to 79 with acute or convalescent COVID-19. CDR3 sequence (DNA): TGTGCCAGCAGTTTACTGGGAGTAGACAATCAGCCCCAGCATTTT. It specifies CASSLLGVDNQPQHF.